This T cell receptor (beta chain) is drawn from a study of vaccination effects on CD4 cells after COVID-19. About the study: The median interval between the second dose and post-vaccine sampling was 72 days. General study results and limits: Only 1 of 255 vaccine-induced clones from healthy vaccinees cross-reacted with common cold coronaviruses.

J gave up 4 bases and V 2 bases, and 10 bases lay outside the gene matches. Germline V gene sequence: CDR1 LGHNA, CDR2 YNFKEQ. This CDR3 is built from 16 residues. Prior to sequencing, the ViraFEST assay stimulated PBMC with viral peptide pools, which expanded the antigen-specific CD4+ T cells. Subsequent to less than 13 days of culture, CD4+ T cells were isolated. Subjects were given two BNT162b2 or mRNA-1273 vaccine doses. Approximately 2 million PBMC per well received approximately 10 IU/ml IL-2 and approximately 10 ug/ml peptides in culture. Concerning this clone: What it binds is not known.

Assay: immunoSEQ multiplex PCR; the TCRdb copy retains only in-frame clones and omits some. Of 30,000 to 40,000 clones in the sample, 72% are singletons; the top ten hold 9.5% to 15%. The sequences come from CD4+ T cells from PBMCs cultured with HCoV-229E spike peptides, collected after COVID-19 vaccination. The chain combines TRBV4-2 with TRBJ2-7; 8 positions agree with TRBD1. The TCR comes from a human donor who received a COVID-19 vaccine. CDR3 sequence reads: CASSQQTLTGDYEQYF. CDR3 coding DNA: TGTGCCAGCAGCCAACAAACCCTGACAGGGGATTACGAGCAGTACTTC.